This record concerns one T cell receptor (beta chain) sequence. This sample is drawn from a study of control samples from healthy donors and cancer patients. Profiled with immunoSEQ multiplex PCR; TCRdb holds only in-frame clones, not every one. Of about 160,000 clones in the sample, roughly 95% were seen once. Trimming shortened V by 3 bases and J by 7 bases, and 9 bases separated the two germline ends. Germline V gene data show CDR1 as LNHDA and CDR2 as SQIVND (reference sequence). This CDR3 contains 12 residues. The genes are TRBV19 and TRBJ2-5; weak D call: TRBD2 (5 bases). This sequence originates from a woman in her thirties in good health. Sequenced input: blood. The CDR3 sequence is CASSIFEGTQYF. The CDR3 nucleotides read TGTGCCAGTAGTATCTTTGAGGGGACCCAGTACTTC.